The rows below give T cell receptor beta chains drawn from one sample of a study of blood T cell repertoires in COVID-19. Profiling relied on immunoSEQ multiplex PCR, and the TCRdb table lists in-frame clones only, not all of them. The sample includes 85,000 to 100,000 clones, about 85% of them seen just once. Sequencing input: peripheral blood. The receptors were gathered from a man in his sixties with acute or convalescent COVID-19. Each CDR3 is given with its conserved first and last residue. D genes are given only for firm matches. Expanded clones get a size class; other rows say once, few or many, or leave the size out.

CDR3nt: TGTGCCAGCAGCCCTTCTTACAATGAGCAGTTCTTC
CDR3aa: CASSPSYNEQFF
len: 12
abundance: many
v_gene: TRBV7-9
j_gene: TRBJ2-1
d_gene: .

CDR3nt: TGCGCCAGCAGCTTCCAGGGGGCCGTAGAGACCCAGTACTTC
CDR3aa: CASSFQGAVETQYF
len: 14
abundance: .
v_gene: TRBV5-1
j_gene: TRBJ2-5
d_gene: TRBD1

CDR3nt: TGCGCCAGCAGCTATGGACAGGGACCCTACGAGCAGTACTTC
CDR3aa: CASSYGQGPYEQYF
len: 14
abundance: .
v_gene: TRBV5-1
j_gene: TRBJ2-7
d_gene: TRBD1

CDR3nt: TGCGCCAGCAGCTCGACTAGCGGGGCCTCTAATGAGCAGTTCTTC
CDR3aa: CASSSTSGASNEQFF
len: 15
abundance: .
v_gene: TRBV5-1
j_gene: TRBJ2-1
d_gene: TRBD2

CDR3nt: TGTGCCAGCAGTTATTCGGACTCCGCCGAGTTCTTC
CDR3aa: CASSYSDSAEFF
len: 12
abundance: .
v_gene: TRBV7-9
j_gene: TRBJ2-1
d_gene: .

CDR3nt: TGTGCCAGCAGCTATGAGACCAGACAGGGTCCCTACGAGCAGTACTTC
CDR3aa: CASSYETRQGPYEQYF
len: 16
abundance: .
v_gene: TRBV5-4
j_gene: TRBJ2-7
d_gene: TRBD1

CDR3nt: TGTGCCAGCAGCCTGGACACGGGCGAGCAGTACTTC
CDR3aa: CASSLDTGEQYF
len: 12
abundance: .
v_gene: TRBV12-3/TRBV12-4
j_gene: TRBJ2-7
d_gene: .

CDR3nt: TGTGCCAGTAGTATGGGGGGGGCCGGAAACACCATATATTTT
CDR3aa: CASSMGGAGNTIYF
len: 14
abundance: .
v_gene: TRBV19
j_gene: TRBJ1-3
d_gene: .

CDR3nt: TGTGCCAGCAGAAGACAGGGACAGAACTATGGCTACACCTTC
CDR3aa: CASRRQGQNYGYTF
len: 14
abundance: .
v_gene: TRBV27
j_gene: TRBJ1-2
d_gene: TRBD1

CDR3nt: TGTGCCAGCAGCCGACTAGCGGGGGGCCACAATGAGCAGTTCTTC
CDR3aa: CASSRLAGGHNEQFF
len: 15
abundance: .
v_gene: TRBV7-3
j_gene: TRBJ2-1
d_gene: TRBD2

CDR3nt: TGTGCCAGCAGCTCTACCCAGGGGGGCACCTCCTACGAGCAGTACTTC
CDR3aa: CASSSTQGGTSYEQYF
len: 16
abundance: .
v_gene: TRBV9
j_gene: TRBJ2-7
d_gene: .

CDR3nt: TGTGCCAGCAGTTTGTCTAGCGGGAGGGGGGATGAGCAGTTCTTC
CDR3aa: CASSLSSGRGDEQFF
len: 15
abundance: .
v_gene: TRBV27
j_gene: TRBJ2-1
d_gene: TRBD2

CDR3nt: TGTGCCTGGGACAGGGTGAGAGCTAACTATGGCTACACCTTC
CDR3aa: CAWDRVRANYGYTF
len: 14
abundance: .
v_gene: TRBV30
j_gene: TRBJ1-2
d_gene: TRBD1

CDR3nt: TGTGCCAGCAGCGTAAGAGAGGGACTACAGAATGAGCAGTTCTTC
CDR3aa: CASSVREGLQNEQFF
len: 15
abundance: .
v_gene: TRBV9
j_gene: TRBJ2-1
d_gene: TRBD2

CDR3nt: TGTGCCAGCAGTGACCCGCGGGCTAGCGGCAGCACAGATACGCAGTATTTT
CDR3aa: CASSDPRASGSTDTQYF
len: 17
abundance: once
v_gene: TRBV6-1
j_gene: TRBJ2-3
d_gene: TRBD2

CDR3nt: TGTGCCAGCCGACTTGAGAAGAACACTGAAGCTTTCTTT
CDR3aa: CASRLEKNTEAFF
len: 13
abundance: .
v_gene: TRBV2
j_gene: TRBJ1-1
d_gene: .

CDR3nt: TGTGCCAGCGGGAGCGGGAGAGGGACCGGGGAGCTGTTTTTT
CDR3aa: CASGSGRGTGELFF
len: 14
abundance: .
v_gene: TRBV6-6
j_gene: TRBJ2-2
d_gene: TRBD2

CDR3nt: TGTGCCAGCAGCCGTGGACAGGGAAAAAACATTCAGTACTTC
CDR3aa: CASSRGQGKNIQYF
len: 14
abundance: .
v_gene: TRBV6-5
j_gene: TRBJ2-4
d_gene: TRBD1

CDR3nt: TGTGCCAGCAGCGTAGTTGCGGGGGGTAACAATGAGCAGTTCTTC
CDR3aa: CASSVVAGGNNEQFF
len: 15
abundance: .
v_gene: TRBV9
j_gene: TRBJ2-1
d_gene: TRBD2

CDR3nt: TGTGCCAGCAGCCCGACAGGGGGGAGCGGAGGAAAACTGTTTTTT
CDR3aa: CASSPTGGSGGKLFF
len: 15
abundance: .
v_gene: TRBV7-2
j_gene: TRBJ1-4
d_gene: TRBD1

CDR3nt: TGTGCCAGCAGTCAAACGACTAGCGGGAGCCACTACAATGAGCAGTTCTTC
CDR3aa: CASSQTTSGSHYNEQFF
len: 17
abundance: .
v_gene: TRBV11-3
j_gene: TRBJ2-1
d_gene: TRBD2

CDR3nt: TGTGCCAGCAGCCAACCTCGTGGGGGGGGAAGTGGCTACACCTTC
CDR3aa: CASSQPRGGGSGYTF
len: 15
abundance: .
v_gene: TRBV5-4
j_gene: TRBJ1-2
d_gene: .

CDR3nt: TGCGCCAGCAGCCAAGTCACTAGCGGGAGGCTAGCCAAAAACATTCAGTACTTC
CDR3aa: CASSQVTSGRLAKNIQYF
len: 18
abundance: .
v_gene: TRBV4-1
j_gene: TRBJ2-4
d_gene: TRBD2

CDR3nt: TGTGCCAGCAGTGAACGGGAGGGCCCTGGTACGCAGTATTTT
CDR3aa: CASSEREGPGTQYF
len: 14
abundance: .
v_gene: TRBV2
j_gene: TRBJ2-3
d_gene: TRBD2

CDR3nt: TGTGCCAGCAGTCCCCTGAGAGGCTACACCTTC
CDR3aa: CASSPLRGYTF
len: 11
abundance: .
v_gene: TRBV12-3/TRBV12-4
j_gene: TRBJ1-2
d_gene: .

CDR3nt: TGTGCCAGCAGTCCCGGACTGGCGAACACCGGGGAGCTGTTTTTT
CDR3aa: CASSPGLANTGELFF
len: 15
abundance: .
v_gene: TRBV6-5
j_gene: TRBJ2-2
d_gene: .

CDR3nt: TGTGCCATCAGTGTCGGGACTAGCGGGAAGGGAGAGACCCAGTACTTC
CDR3aa: CAISVGTSGKGETQYF
len: 16
abundance: .
v_gene: TRBV10-3
j_gene: TRBJ2-5
d_gene: TRBD2

CDR3nt: TGTGCCAGCATTACAGGATTTAGCGGGAGGGCAAAAAACATTCAGTACTTC
CDR3aa: CASITGFSGRAKNIQYF
len: 17
abundance: .
v_gene: TRBV2
j_gene: TRBJ2-4
d_gene: TRBD2

CDR3nt: TGTGCCAGCTCACCACCCCTAGCGGGGGGGACATCCAATGAGCAGTTCTTC
CDR3aa: CASSPPLAGGTSNEQFF
len: 17
abundance: .
v_gene: TRBV18
j_gene: TRBJ2-1
d_gene: TRBD2

CDR3nt: TGTGCCTGGAGTGTTCTGACTAGCACAGATACGCAGTATTTT
CDR3aa: CAWSVLTSTDTQYF
len: 14
abundance: .
v_gene: TRBV30
j_gene: TRBJ2-3
d_gene: .

CDR3nt: TGTGCCACCAGCAGAGATGGGATCCGGGAGGATACGCAGTATTTT
CDR3aa: CATSRDGIREDTQYF
len: 15
abundance: .
v_gene: TRBV15
j_gene: TRBJ2-3
d_gene: .

CDR3nt: TGTGCCAGCAGCTTAGTCCCCCTCCTACTAGCGGGAGCTCAAAATGAGCAGTTCTTC
CDR3aa: CASSLVPLLLAGAQNEQFF
len: 19
abundance: few
v_gene: TRBV7-6
j_gene: TRBJ2-1
d_gene: TRBD2

CDR3nt: TGTGCCAGCAGTCATTCCTACAATGAGCAGTTCTTC
CDR3aa: CASSHSYNEQFF
len: 12
abundance: .
v_gene: TRBV12-3/TRBV12-4
j_gene: TRBJ2-1
d_gene: .

CDR3nt: TGTGCCAGCAGCTTAGGGACGACGGGGGGGACCCAGTACTTC
CDR3aa: CASSLGTTGGTQYF
len: 14
abundance: .
v_gene: TRBV7-3
j_gene: TRBJ2-5
d_gene: TRBD2

CDR3nt: TGTGCCAGCAGCTTAATAGGGTCATGGGAGAAACTGTTTTTT
CDR3aa: CASSLIGSWEKLFF
len: 14
abundance: .
v_gene: TRBV7-8
j_gene: TRBJ1-4
d_gene: .

CDR3nt: TGCGCCAGCAGCATCAGTCAAGGGGAAAGGCGTACGCAGTATTTT
CDR3aa: CASSISQGERRTQYF
len: 15
abundance: .
v_gene: TRBV5-1
j_gene: TRBJ2-3
d_gene: .

CDR3nt: TGTGCCAGCAGCCGTGACTGGGGCTCAGCACCCACAGATACGCAGTATTTT
CDR3aa: CASSRDWGSAPTDTQYF
len: 17
abundance: .
v_gene: TRBV11-2
j_gene: TRBJ2-3
d_gene: .

CDR3nt: TGTGCCATCAGTGAGGCGGGGACGTCCTACGAGCAGTACTTC
CDR3aa: CAISEAGTSYEQYF
len: 14
abundance: .
v_gene: TRBV10-3
j_gene: TRBJ2-7
d_gene: .

CDR3nt: TGCAGTGCTAGTAGGGACAGGGGTGGAGAGCAGTACTTC
CDR3aa: CSASRDRGGEQYF
len: 13
abundance: once
v_gene: TRBV20-1
j_gene: TRBJ2-7
d_gene: TRBD1

CDR3nt: TGTGCCAGCAGTGTACTAGCGGGGGGGCCTAATGAGCAGTTCTTC
CDR3aa: CASSVLAGGPNEQFF
len: 15
abundance: .
v_gene: TRBV27
j_gene: TRBJ2-1
d_gene: TRBD2

CDR3nt: TGCAGTGCTAGGGGGGGAAACATTCAGTACTTC
CDR3aa: CSARGGNIQYF
len: 11
abundance: .
v_gene: TRBV20-1
j_gene: TRBJ2-4
d_gene: .

CDR3nt: TGTGCCAGCAAGGCCATAGCGGGAGGCGCAGATACGCAGTATTTT
CDR3aa: CASKAIAGGADTQYF
len: 15
abundance: .
v_gene: TRBV6-5
j_gene: TRBJ2-3
d_gene: TRBD2

CDR3nt: TGCAGCGTTGAAGGAGGGACAGGGCTAACAGATACGCAGTATTTT
CDR3aa: CSVEGGTGLTDTQYF
len: 15
abundance: .
v_gene: TRBV29-1
j_gene: TRBJ2-3
d_gene: TRBD1

CDR3nt: TGCGCCAGCAGCTTGGCAGGTTCTGGAAACACCATATATTTT
CDR3aa: CASSLAGSGNTIYF
len: 14
abundance: .
v_gene: TRBV5-1
j_gene: TRBJ1-3
d_gene: .

CDR3nt: TGCAGCGTTGGTGAGGGAAGTAGGAGTGAAAAACTGTTTTTT
CDR3aa: CSVGEGSRSEKLFF
len: 14
abundance: many
v_gene: TRBV29-1
j_gene: TRBJ1-4
d_gene: .

CDR3nt: TGCGCCAGCAGCCGATCCGGGAGCCAGGCAAATTCACCCCTCCACTTT
CDR3aa: CASSRSGSQANSPLHF
len: 16
abundance: .
v_gene: TRBV5-1
j_gene: TRBJ1-6
d_gene: .

CDR3nt: TGTGCCAGTAGCCCCGGACAGAACAATGAGCAGTTCTTC
CDR3aa: CASSPGQNNEQFF
len: 13
abundance: .
v_gene: TRBV19
j_gene: TRBJ2-1
d_gene: .

CDR3nt: TGCAGTGTACAGGGTGTCCAGCCCCAGCATTTT
CDR3aa: CSVQGVQPQHF
len: 11
abundance: .
v_gene: TRBV20-1
j_gene: TRBJ1-5
d_gene: .

CDR3nt: TGCAGCGGTCGGCTAGCGGAAGACACAGATACGCAGTATTTT
CDR3aa: CSGRLAEDTDTQYF
len: 14
abundance: .
v_gene: TRBV29-1
j_gene: TRBJ2-3
d_gene: TRBD2

CDR3nt: TGTGCCTGGAGTGTGGGGACAGAGAACACTGAAGCTTTCTTT
CDR3aa: CAWSVGTENTEAFF
len: 14
abundance: few
v_gene: TRBV30
j_gene: TRBJ1-1
d_gene: TRBD1

CDR3nt: TGTGCCAGCAGCTTCCAGGACAGGGTTTATAGCAATCAGCCCCAGCATTTT
CDR3aa: CASSFQDRVYSNQPQHF
len: 17
abundance: few
v_gene: TRBV7-9
j_gene: TRBJ1-5
d_gene: TRBD1

CDR3nt: TGTGCCAGCAGCCCTAGCACAGATACGCAGTATTTT
CDR3aa: CASSPSTDTQYF
len: 12
abundance: .
v_gene: TRBV3-1/TRBV3-2
j_gene: TRBJ2-3
d_gene: .

CDR3nt: TGTGCCAGCAGCTTAGGAAATAGAGATACGCAGTATTTT
CDR3aa: CASSLGNRDTQYF
len: 13
abundance: .
v_gene: TRBV13
j_gene: TRBJ2-3
d_gene: .

CDR3nt: TGTGCCAGCAGCAACAGACCCGGCTTATACGAGCAGTACTTC
CDR3aa: CASSNRPGLYEQYF
len: 14
abundance: .
v_gene: TRBV5-8
j_gene: TRBJ2-7
d_gene: .

CDR3nt: TGTGCCAGCACACGGGACATAGCCTACGAGCAGTACTTC
CDR3aa: CASTRDIAYEQYF
len: 13
abundance: once
v_gene: TRBV6-1
j_gene: TRBJ2-7
d_gene: .